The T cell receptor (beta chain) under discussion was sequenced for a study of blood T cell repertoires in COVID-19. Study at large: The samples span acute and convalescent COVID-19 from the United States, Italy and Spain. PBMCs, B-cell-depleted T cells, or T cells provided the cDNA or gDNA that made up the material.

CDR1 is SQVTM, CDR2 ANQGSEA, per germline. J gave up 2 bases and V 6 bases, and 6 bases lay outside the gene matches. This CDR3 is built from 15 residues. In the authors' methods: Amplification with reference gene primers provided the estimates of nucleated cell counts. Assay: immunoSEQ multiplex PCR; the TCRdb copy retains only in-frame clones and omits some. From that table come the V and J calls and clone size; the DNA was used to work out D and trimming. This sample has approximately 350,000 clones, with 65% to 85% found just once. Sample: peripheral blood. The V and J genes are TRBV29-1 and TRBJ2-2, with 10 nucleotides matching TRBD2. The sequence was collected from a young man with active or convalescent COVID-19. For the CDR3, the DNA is TGCAGCGTCGGAAGCGGGAGGGCCAACACCGGGGAGCTGTTTTTT. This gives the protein CSVGSGRANTGELFF.